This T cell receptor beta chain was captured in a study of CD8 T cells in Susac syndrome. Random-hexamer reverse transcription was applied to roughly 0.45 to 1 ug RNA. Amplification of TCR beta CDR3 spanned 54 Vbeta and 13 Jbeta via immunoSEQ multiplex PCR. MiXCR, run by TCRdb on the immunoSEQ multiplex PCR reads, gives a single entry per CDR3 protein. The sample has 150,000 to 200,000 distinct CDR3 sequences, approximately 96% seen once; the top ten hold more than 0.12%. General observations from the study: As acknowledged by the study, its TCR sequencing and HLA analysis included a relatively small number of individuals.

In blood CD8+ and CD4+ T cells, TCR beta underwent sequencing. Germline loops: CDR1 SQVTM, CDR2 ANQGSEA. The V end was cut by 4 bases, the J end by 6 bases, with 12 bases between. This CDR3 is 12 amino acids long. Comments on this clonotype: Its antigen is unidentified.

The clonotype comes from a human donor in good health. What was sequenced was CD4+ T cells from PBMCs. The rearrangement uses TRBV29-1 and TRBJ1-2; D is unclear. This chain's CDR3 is CSVVDQGHGYTF. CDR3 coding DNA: TGCAGCGTTGTTGACCAAGGGCATGGCTACACCTTC.